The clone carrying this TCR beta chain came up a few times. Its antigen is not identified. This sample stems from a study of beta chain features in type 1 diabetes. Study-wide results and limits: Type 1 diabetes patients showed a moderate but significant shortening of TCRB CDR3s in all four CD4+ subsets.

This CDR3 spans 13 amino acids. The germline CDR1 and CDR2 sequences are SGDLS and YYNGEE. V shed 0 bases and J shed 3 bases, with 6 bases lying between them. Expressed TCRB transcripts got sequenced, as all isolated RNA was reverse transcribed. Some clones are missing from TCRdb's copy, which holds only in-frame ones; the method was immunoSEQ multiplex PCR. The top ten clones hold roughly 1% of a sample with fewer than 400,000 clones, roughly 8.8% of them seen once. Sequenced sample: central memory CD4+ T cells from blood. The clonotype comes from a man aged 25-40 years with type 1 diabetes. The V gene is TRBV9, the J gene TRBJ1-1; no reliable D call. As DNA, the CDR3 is TGTGCCAGCAGCGTAGCCCCATACACTGAAGCTTTCTTT. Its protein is CASSVAPYTEAFF. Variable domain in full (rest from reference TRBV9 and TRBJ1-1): DSGVTQTPKHLITATGQRVTLRCSPRSGDLSVYWYQQSLDQGLQFLIQYYNGEERAKGNILERFSAQQFPDLHSELNLSSLELGDSALYFCASSVAPYTEAFFGQGTRLTVV.